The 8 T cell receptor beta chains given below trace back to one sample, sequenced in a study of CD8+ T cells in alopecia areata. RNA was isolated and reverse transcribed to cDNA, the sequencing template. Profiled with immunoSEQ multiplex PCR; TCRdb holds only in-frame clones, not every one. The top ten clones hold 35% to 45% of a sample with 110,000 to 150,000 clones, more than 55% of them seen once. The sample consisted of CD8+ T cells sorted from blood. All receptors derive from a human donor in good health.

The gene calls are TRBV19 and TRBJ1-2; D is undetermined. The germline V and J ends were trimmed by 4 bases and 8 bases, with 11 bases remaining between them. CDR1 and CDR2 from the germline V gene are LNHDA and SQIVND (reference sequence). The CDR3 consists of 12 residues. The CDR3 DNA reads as TGTGCCAGTAGTAGTGAAGAGTCCGGCTACACCTTC. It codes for CASSSEESGYTF.

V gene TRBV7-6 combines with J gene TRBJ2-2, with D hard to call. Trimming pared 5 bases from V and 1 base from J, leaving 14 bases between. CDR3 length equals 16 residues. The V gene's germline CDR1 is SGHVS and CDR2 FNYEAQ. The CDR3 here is CASSVSITMNTGELFF. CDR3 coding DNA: TGTGCCAGCAGCGTCAGTATAACGATGAACACCGGGGAGCTGTTTTTT.

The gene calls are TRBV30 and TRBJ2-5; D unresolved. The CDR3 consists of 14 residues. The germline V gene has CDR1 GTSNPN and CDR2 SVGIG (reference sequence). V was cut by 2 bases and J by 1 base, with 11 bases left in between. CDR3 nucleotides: TGTGCCTGGAGTCCTCTAAAGCTCCAAGAGACCCAGTACTTC. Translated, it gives CAWSPLKLQETQYF.

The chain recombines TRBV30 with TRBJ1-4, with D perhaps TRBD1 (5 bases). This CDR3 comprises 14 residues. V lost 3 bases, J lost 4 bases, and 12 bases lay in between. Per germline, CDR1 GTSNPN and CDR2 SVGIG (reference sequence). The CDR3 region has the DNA TGTGCCTGGAGAGGGGCAGGAGATAATGAAAAACTGTTTTTT. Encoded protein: CAWRGAGDNEKLFF.

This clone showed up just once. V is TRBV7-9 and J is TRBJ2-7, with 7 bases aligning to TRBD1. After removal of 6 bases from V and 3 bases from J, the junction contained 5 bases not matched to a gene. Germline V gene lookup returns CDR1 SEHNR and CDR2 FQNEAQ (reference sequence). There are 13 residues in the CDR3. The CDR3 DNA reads TGTGCCAGCAGTAAACAGGGGAGCTACGAGCAGTACTTC. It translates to CASSKQGSYEQYF.

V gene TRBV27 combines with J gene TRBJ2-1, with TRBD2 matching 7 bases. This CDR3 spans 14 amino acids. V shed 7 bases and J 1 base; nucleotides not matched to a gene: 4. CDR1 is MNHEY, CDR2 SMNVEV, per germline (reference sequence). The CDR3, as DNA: TGTGCCAGCACTCAGGGAGGGTCCTACAATGAGCAGTTCTTC. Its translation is CASTQGGSYNEQFF.

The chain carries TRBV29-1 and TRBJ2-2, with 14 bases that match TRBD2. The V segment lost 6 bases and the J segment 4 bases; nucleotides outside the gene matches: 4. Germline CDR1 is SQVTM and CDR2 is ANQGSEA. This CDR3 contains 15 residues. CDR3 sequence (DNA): TGCAGCGTGGAGGGGACTAGCGGGAGCACCGGGGAGCTGTTTTTT. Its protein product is CSVEGTSGSTGELFF.

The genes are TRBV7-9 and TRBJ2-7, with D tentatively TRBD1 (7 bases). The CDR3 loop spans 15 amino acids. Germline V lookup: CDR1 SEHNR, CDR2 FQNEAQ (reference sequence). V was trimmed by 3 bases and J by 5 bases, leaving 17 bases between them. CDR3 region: CASSLVAQGEDEQYF. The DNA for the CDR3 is TGTGCCAGCAGCTTGGTTGCGCAGGGGGAGGACGAGCAGTACTTC.